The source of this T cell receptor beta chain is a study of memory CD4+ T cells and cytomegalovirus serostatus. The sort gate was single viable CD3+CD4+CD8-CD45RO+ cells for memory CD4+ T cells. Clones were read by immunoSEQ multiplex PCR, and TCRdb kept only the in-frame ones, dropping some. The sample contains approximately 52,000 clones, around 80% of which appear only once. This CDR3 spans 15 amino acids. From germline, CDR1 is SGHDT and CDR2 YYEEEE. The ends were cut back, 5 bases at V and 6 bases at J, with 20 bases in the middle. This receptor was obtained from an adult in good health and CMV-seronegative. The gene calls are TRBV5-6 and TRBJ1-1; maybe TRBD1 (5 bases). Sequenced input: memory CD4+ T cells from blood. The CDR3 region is CASSFVRGRTAEAFF. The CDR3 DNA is TGTGCCAGCAGTTTTGTTAGGGGCCGAACCGCTGAAGCTTTCTTT.